The 6 T cell receptor beta chains reported below all come from one sample, sequenced in a study of CD8+CD57+ T cells in acquired aplastic anemia. Genomic DNA, serving as template, underwent TCR beta VDJ and CDR3 profiling. A single record per CDR3 protein comes from TCRdb applying MiXCR to the reads. In the table there are under 350,000 distinct CDR3 sequences, approximately 60% of which are singletons. Patients selected for sequencing had displayed CD8+CD57+ cell expansion by flow cytometry. The sequenced sample consisted of sorted CD4+, CD8+, or CD8+CD57+ T cells (not recorded which) from PBMCs. All receptors derive from a human donor with aplastic anemia.

This clonotype has just a few counts. The V call is TRBV12-3 or TRBV12-4, the J call TRBJ1-3, with D uncertain. Trimming took 3 bases from V and 4 from J, leaving 7 bases between them. This CDR3 has 13 amino acids. The CDR3 nucleotides read TGTGCCAGCAGTTTGTCTGGGGGAAACACCATATATTTT. Its translation is CASSLSGGNTIYF.

This clonotype was counted many times. The chain has TRBV5-6 and TRBJ1-2; D uncertain. The CDR3 covers 14 residues. Germline CDR1 is SGHDT and CDR2 is YYEEEE. V was shortened by 0 bases and J by 3 bases, with 9 bases between the two germline ends. Here the CDR3 DNA reads TGTGCCAGCAGCTTGGCCAACGGAGACTATGGCTACACCTTC. It is translated as CASSLANGDYGYTF. Combining the CDR3 with reference TRBV5-6 and TRBJ1-2 gives the whole variable domain DAGVTQSPTHLIKTRGQQVTLRCSPKSGHDTVSWYQQALGQGPQFIFQYYEEEERQRGNFPDRFSGHQFPNYSSELNVNALLLGDSALYLCASSLANGDYGYTFGSGTRLTVV.

The chain combines TRBV29-1 with TRBJ2-2, with TRBD1 identical over 10 bases. J lost 8 bases, V lost 1 base, and 10 bases had no gene match. Looked up from germline, CDR1 is SQVTM and CDR2 is ANQGSEA. The CDR3 consists of 16 residues. CDR3 sequence: CSVEVEDRGVVGELFF. DNA of the CDR3: TGCAGCGTTGAAGTAGAGGACAGGGGGGTCGTAGGGGAGCTGTTTTTT.

The genes are TRBV20-1 and TRBJ1-1; 7 bases fit TRBD1. The CDR3 covers 12 residues. The V gene's germline CDR1 is DFQATT and CDR2 SNEGSKA (reference sequence). V lost 7 bases to trimming and J lost 6 bases; unmatched junction nucleotides: 8. Written as DNA, the CDR3 is TGCAGTGGTACGGGGGACAGTCCTGAAGCTTTCTTT. This encodes CSGTGDSPEAFF.

A remark on this clonotype: This could be a read error, since a much larger clone is one nucleotide away. The chain carries TRBV3-1 and TRBJ2-1; D unresolved. The CDR3 contains 11 residues. Germline V gives CDR1 LGHDT, CDR2 YNNKEL (reference sequence). The ends were cut back, 1 base at V and 13 bases at J, with 8 bases in the middle. CDR3 protein: CASSQVGSQFF. DNA of the CDR3: TGTGCCAGCAGCCAAGTTGGGTCTCAGTTCTTC.

This clonotype was recorded only once. V gene TRBV5-1 combines with J gene TRBJ1-4, with D perhaps matching TRBD1 (5 bases). The germline V and J ends were trimmed by 3 bases and 6 bases, with 15 bases remaining between them. The CDR3 runs 15 residues. The V gene's germline CDR1 is SGHRS and CDR2 YFSETQ. CDR3 sequence reads: CASSSGGDLDEKLFF. CDR3 sequence (DNA): TGCGCCAGCAGCTCTGGCGGGGACTTGGATGAAAAACTGTTTTTT.